One sample yielded the 12 T cell receptor beta chains listed below, sequenced in a study of blood T cell repertoires in COVID-19. The table came from immunoSEQ multiplex PCR; TCRdb's copy has only in-frame clones and leaves some out. The sample carries roughly 180,000 clones, 85% to 90% recorded once. Input material: peripheral blood. The receptors come from a man between 65 and 85 years old with active or convalescent COVID-19.

This clone was observed a handful of times. The genes are TRBV19 and TRBJ2-7; 11 bases map to TRBD1. J gave up 1 base and V 7 bases, and 3 bases lay outside the gene matches. The CDR3 runs 14 residues. CDR1 LNHDA and CDR2 SQIVND come from the germline V gene (reference sequence). CDR3 in DNA: TGTGCCAGTACCGGGACAGGGGGATCCTACGAGCAGTACTTC. Translating gives CASTGTGGSYEQYF.

The gene calls are TRBV7-2 and TRBJ1-5; D gene uncertain. CDR3 length: 12 amino acids. Looked up from germline, CDR1 is SGHTA and CDR2 is FQGNSA. Deletions cut 1 base from V and 11 bases from J, with 9 bases between. The CDR3 DNA sequence: TGTGCCAGCAGCTTAGGAGGTCCAGCCCAGCATTTT. This translates into CASSLGGPAQHF.

This CDR3 is CASSSGALAGGDNEQFF. CDR3 DNA: TGTGCCAGCAGCTCAGGGGCTCTAGCGGGAGGAGACAATGAGCAGTTCTTC. This rearrangement joins TRBV7-2 to TRBJ2-1, with 11 nucleotides matching TRBD2. This CDR3 is 17 amino acids long. The V segment lost 4 bases and the J segment 5 bases; nucleotides outside the gene matches: 10. The germline gives CDR1 SGHTA, CDR2 FQGNSA.

The V gene is TRBV27, the J gene TRBJ2-1; TRBD2 aligns across 9 bases. The CDR3 extends over 17 amino acids. Germline trimming cut 6 bases from V and 7 bases from J; bases unmatched to any gene: 16. From germline, CDR1 is MNHEY and CDR2 SMNVEV (reference sequence). The chain's CDR3 is CASSPFVGAGGRNEQFF. The CDR3 DNA reads as TGTGCCAGCAGCCCATTCGTCGGGGCGGGAGGGAGGAATGAGCAGTTCTTC.

The CDR3 loop reads CASSPRGGVSGNTIYF. As DNA, the CDR3 is TGTGCCAGCAGCCCCCGAGGCGGGGTCTCTGGAAACACCATATATTTT. This chain links TRBV9 with TRBJ1-3; no firm D call. The CDR3 extends over 16 amino acids. Looked up from germline, CDR1 is SGDLS and CDR2 is YYNGEE. Trimming took off 4 bases at V and 0 bases at J, with 14 bases between the two ends.

The CDR3 nucleotides read TGTGCCAGCAGGAAGGGGGGAGGGTCCTACGAGCAGTACTTC. Translated: CASRKGGGSYEQYF. This chain connects TRBV28 to TRBJ2-7, with a possible D match to TRBD2 (7 bases). Germline CDR1 and CDR2: MDHEN and SYDVKM. Between the trimmed V and J ends, which lost 6 bases and 1 base, there was a span of 13 bases. The length of the CDR3 is 14 residues.

This sequence joins TRBV9 and TRBJ2-2, with 8 bases lining up with TRBD2. Looked up from germline, CDR1 is SGDLS and CDR2 is YYNGEE. V lost 4 bases to trimming and J lost 0 bases; unmatched junction nucleotides: 2. The CDR3 has 15 residues. Written as DNA, the CDR3 is TGTGCCAGCAGCTCCGGGGGGGCGAACACCGGGGAGCTGTTTTTT. Translated: CASSSGGANTGELFF.

The chain links TRBV4-3 to TRBJ2-1, with D tentatively TRBD2 (5 bases). Trimming took off 0 bases at V and 9 bases at J, with 9 bases between the two ends. The CDR3 has 13 amino acids. Germline loops: CDR1 LGHNA, CDR2 YSLEER. This chain's CDR3 is CASSQEASTEQFF. The CDR3 coding sequence is TGCGCCAGCAGCCAAGAAGCTAGCACTGAGCAGTTCTTC.

This sequence joins TRBV24-1 and TRBJ2-3, with TRBD2 matching over 7 bases. This CDR3 region has 15 residues. With V trimmed by 3 bases and J by 6 bases, 8 bases remained unmatched. CDR1 is KGHDR, CDR2 SFDVKD, per germline. The CDR3 DNA reads as TGTGCCACCAGTGATCCAGGACTAGTCGGTGATACGCAGTATTTT. Protein sequence: CATSDPGLVGDTQYF.

V usage is TRBV5-4 and J usage is TRBJ2-5, with 10 bases lining up with TRBD1. The V segment lost 4 bases and the J segment 4 bases; nucleotides outside the gene matches: 10. This CDR3 region has 16 residues. Germline V gene sequence: CDR1 SGHNT, CDR2 YYREEE (reference sequence). This CDR3 is CASSIGQGGRGETQYF. The CDR3 nucleotides read TGTGCCAGCAGCATCGGACAGGGGGGACGAGGAGAGACCCAGTACTTC.

The CDR3 sequence is CASSNLAGVDTGELFF. The CDR3 nucleotides are TGTGCCAGTAGTAATCTAGCGGGAGTTGACACCGGGGAGCTGTTTTTT. The rearrangement links TRBV19 to TRBJ2-2; 10 positions agree with TRBD2. This CDR3 has 16 residues. V was clipped by 4 bases and J by 3 bases; unmatched bases: 5. The germline V gene encodes CDR1 LNHDA and CDR2 SQIVND (reference sequence).

This chain joins TRBV4-1 and TRBJ2-4; D may be TRBD2 (6 bases). This CDR3 spans 16 amino acids. The V and J ends lost 1 base and 7 bases respectively, with 17 bases between them. Germline assignment: CDR1 MGHRA and CDR2 YSYEKL. This CDR3 reads CASSQAFVRGNNIQYF. CDR3 nucleotides: TGCGCCAGCAGCCAAGCATTTGTTCGGGGGAACAACATTCAGTACTTC.